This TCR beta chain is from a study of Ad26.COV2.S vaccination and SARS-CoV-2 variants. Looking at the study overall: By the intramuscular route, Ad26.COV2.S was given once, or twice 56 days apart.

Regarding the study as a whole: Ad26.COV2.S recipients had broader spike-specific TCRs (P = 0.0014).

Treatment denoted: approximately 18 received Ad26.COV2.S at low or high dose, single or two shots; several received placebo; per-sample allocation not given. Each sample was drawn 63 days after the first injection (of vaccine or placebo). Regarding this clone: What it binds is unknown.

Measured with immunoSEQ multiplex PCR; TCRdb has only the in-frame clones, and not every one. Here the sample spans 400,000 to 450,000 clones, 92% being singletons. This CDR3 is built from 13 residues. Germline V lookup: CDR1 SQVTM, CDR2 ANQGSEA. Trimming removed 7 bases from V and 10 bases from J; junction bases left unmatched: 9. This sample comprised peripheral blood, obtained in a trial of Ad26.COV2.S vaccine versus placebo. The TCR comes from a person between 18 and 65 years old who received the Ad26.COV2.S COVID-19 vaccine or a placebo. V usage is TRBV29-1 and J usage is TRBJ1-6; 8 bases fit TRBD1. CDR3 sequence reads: CSAQDRAGSPLHF. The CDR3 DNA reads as TGCAGCGCCCAGGACAGGGCGGGGTCACCCCTCCACTTT.